Below, 6 T cell receptor beta chains from the same sample are listed, as sequenced in a study of graft-versus-host responses after intestinal transplantation. Data came from immunoSEQ multiplex PCR; TCRdb stores just in-frame clones and leaves some out. The profile shows 8,700 or so clones, 65% to 80% of them singletons. To release intraepithelial and lamina propria lymphocytes, the graft tissue was processed. Sequenced material: ileum tissue, taken 450 to 460 days after transplant. The origin of the receptors is a human patient who received an intestinal transplant, so some T cells may come from the graft donor.

This chain joins TRBV28 and TRBJ2-7, with a tentative D call TRBD1 (6 bases). The CDR3 runs to 15 residues. Germline lookup yields CDR1 MDHEN and CDR2 SYDVKM. Trimming took 5 bases from V and 0 from J, leaving 14 bases between them. Here the CDR3 reads CASSPYRVRSYEQYV. The CDR3 DNA is TGTGCCAGCAGTCCGTACAGGGTACGCTCCTACGAGCAGTACGTC.

The J gene is TRBJ2-3, the V gene TRBV7-6; possible D gene TRBD2, 6 bases. Deletions cut 0 bases from V and 14 bases from J, with 15 bases between. The germline V gene encodes CDR1 SGHVS and CDR2 FNYEAQ. The CDR3 totals 13 residues. The CDR3 nucleotides read TGTGCCAGCAGCTTAGCAGCGGGTGGATGGGTGTATTTT. It codes for CASSLAAGGWVYF.

This clone was found a few times. This chain connects TRBV7-9 to TRBJ2-7; D might be TRBD2 (6 bases). Germline V gives CDR1 SEHNR, CDR2 FQNEAQ (reference sequence). This CDR3 spans 12 amino acids. Deletions cut 7 bases from V and 1 base from J, with 8 bases between. As DNA, the CDR3 is TGTGCCAGCACGGGGGAGTCCTACGAGCAGTACTTC. It specifies CASTGESYEQYF.

This clone was seen just once. Other DNA variants within this sample encode the same CDR3. The chain carries TRBV18 and TRBJ1-1; D is undetermined. Trimming removed 3 bases from V and 0 bases from J, with 5 bases in between. Germline CDR1 reads KGHSH; CDR2 reads LQKENI. The CDR3 runs to 13 residues. CDR3 sequence: CASSPGLNTEAFF. CDR3 DNA: TGTGCCAGCTCACCCGGTCTGAACACTGAAGCTTTCTTT.

The chain uses TRBV28 and TRBJ2-3, with 8 bases identical to TRBD2. V lost 6 bases, J lost 2 bases, and 1 base stayed unmatched. There are 13 residues in the CDR3. The V gene's germline CDR1 is MDHEN and CDR2 SYDVKM. The CDR3 is CASRTSDTDTQYF. The CDR3 coding sequence is TGTGCCAGCAGGACTAGCGACACAGATACGCAGTATTTT.

The chain recombines TRBV27 with TRBJ1-1; D is perhaps TRBD1 (5 bases). The CDR3 extends over 16 amino acids. Germline loops: CDR1 MNHEY, CDR2 SMNVEV (reference sequence). Trimming left V 5 bases short and J 0 bases short, with 16 bases between. CDR3 in DNA: TGTGCCAGCAGTAAACTTTTACAGGCCATGAACACTGAAGCTTTCTTT. Protein product: CASSKLLQAMNTEAFF.